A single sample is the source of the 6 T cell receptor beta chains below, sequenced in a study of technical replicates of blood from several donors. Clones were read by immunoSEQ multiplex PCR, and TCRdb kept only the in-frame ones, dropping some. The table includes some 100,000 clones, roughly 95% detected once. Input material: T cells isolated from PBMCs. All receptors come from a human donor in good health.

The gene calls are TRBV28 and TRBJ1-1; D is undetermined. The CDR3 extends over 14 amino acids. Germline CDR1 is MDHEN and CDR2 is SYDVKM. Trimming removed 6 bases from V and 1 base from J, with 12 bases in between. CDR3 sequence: CASRLPSENTEAFF. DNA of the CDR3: TGTGCCAGCAGGCTACCCAGCGAGAACACTGAAGCTTTCTTT.

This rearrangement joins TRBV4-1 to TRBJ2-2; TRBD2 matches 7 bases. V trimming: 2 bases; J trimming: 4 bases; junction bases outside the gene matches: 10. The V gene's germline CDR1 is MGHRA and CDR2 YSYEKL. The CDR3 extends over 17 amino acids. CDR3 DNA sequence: TGCGCCAGCAGCCAACTCAGGTCGCTAGCGGCCACCGGGGAGCTGTTTTTT. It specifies CASSQLRSLAATGELFF.

The CDR3 reads CASSPGGRGGYTF. CDR3 in DNA: TGTGCCAGCAGCCCTGGTGGCAGGGGGGGCTACACCTTC. The rearrangement links TRBV5-6 to TRBJ1-2; 7 positions match TRBD1. J gave up 8 bases and V 4 bases, and 8 bases lay outside the gene matches. The CDR3 totals 13 residues. Germline CDR1 SGHDT, CDR2 YYEEEE.

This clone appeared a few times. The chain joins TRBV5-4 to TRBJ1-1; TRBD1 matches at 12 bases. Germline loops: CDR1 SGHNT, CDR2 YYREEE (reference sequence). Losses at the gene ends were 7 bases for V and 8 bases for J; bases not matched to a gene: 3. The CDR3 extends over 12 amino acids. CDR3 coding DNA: TGTGCCAGCGGGGGACAGGGGGCCGAAGCTTTCTTT. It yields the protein CASGGQGAEAFF. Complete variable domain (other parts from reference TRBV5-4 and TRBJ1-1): ETGVTQSPTHLIKTRGQQVTLRCSSQSGHNTVSWYQQALGQGPQFIFQYYREEENGRGNFPPRFSGLQFPNYSSELNVNALELDDSALYLCASGGQGAEAFFGQGTRLTVV.

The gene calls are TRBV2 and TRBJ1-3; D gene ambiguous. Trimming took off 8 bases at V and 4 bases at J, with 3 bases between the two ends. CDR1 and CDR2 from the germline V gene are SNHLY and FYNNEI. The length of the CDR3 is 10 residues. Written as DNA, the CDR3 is TGTGCCAGCCTGGGAAACACCATATATTTT. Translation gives CASLGNTIYF.

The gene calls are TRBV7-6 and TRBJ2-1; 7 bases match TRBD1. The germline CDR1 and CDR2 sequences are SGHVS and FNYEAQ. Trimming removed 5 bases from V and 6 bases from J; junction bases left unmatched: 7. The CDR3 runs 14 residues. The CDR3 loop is CASSKYGTANEQFF. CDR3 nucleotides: TGTGCCAGCAGCAAGTACGGGACAGCCAATGAGCAGTTCTTC.